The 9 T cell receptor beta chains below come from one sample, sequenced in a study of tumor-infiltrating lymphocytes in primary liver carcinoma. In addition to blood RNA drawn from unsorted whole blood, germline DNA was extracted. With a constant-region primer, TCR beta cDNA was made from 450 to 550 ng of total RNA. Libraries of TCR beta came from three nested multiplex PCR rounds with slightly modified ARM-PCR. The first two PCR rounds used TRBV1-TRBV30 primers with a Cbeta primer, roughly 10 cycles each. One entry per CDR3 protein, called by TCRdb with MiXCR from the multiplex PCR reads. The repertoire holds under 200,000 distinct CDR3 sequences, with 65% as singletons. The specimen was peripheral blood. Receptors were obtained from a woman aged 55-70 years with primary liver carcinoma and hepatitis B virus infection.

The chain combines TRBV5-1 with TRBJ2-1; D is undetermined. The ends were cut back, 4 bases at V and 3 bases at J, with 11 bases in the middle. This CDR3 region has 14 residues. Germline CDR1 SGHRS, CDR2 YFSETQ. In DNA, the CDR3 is TGCGCCAGCAGCCAGGCAACTAACTACAATGAGCAGTTCTTC. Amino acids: CASSQATNYNEQFF.

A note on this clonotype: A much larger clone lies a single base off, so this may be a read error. The CDR3 nucleotides read TGCAGCGTCACCCCCACTGGCGGAACTCCACCCTACGAGCAGTACTTC. It is translated as CSVTPTGGTPPYEQYF. The rearrangement joins TRBV29-1 to TRBJ2-7; the D is unclear. The V and J ends lost 6 bases and 2 bases respectively, with 23 bases between them. The CDR3 is made up of 16 amino acids. Per the germline V gene, CDR1 is SQVTM and CDR2 is ANQGSEA.

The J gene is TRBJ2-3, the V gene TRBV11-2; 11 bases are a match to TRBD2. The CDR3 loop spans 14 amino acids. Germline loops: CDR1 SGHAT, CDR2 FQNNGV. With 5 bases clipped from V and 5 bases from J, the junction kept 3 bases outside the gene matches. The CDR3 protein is CASSDGLAGDTQYF. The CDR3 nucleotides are TGTGCCAGCAGCGATGGACTAGCGGGAGATACGCAGTATTTT.

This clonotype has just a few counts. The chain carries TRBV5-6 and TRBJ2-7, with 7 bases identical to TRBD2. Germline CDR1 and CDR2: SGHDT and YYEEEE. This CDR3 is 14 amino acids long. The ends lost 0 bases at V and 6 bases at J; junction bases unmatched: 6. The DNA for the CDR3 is TGTGCCAGCAGCTTGGTCGGGGGGAGTCTCGAGCAGTACTTC. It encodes CASSLVGGSLEQYF. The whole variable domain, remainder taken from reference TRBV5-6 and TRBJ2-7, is DAGVTQSPTHLIKTRGQQVTLRCSPKSGHDTVSWYQQALGQGPQFIFQYYEEEERQRGNFPDRFSGHQFPNYSSELNVNALLLGDSALYLCASSLVGGSLEQYFGPGTRLTVT.

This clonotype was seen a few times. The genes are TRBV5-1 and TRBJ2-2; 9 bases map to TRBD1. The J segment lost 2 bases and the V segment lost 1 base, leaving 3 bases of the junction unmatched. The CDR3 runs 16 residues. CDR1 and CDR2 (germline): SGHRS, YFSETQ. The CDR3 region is CASSLMGQGNTGELFF. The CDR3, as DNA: TGCGCCAGCAGCTTGATGGGACAGGGAAACACCGGGGAGCTGTTTTTT.

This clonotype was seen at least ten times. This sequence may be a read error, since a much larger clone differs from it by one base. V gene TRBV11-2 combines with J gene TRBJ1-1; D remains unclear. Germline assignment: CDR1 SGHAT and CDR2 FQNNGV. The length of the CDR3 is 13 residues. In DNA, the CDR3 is TGTGCCGGCAGCTTAGGAAGATTGCAAAAAGCTTTCTTT. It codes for CAGSLGRLQKAFF.

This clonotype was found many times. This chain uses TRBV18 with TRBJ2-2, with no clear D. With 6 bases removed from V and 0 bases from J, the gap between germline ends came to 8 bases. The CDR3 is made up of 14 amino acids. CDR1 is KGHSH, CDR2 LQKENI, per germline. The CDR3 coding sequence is TGTGCCAGCTCGCAGGAAACGAACACCGGGGAGCTGTTTTTT. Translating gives CASSQETNTGELFF.

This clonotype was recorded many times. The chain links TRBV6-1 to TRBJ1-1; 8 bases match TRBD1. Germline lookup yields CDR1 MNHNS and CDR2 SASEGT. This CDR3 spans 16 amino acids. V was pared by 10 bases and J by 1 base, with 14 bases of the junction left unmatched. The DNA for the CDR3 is TGTGCCACCGTACCGGGACAGGAATTGGGGAACACTGAAGCTTTCTTT. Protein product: CATVPGQELGNTEAFF.

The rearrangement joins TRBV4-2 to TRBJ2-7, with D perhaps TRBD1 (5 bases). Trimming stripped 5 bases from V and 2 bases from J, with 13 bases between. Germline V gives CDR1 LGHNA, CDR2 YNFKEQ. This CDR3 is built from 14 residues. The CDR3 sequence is CASSWTDNPYEQYF. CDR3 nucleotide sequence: TGTGCCAGCAGCTGGACGGACAATCCCTACGAGCAGTACTTC.